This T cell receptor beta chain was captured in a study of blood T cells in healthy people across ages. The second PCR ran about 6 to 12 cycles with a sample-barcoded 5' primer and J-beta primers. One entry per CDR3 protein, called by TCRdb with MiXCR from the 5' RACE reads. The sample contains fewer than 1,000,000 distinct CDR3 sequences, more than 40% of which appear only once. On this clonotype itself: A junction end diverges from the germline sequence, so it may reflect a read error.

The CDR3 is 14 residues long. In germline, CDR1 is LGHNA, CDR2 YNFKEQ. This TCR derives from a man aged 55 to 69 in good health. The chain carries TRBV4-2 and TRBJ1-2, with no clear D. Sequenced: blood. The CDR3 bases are TGTGCCAGCAGCCAAGGTGGAATCAACTGTGGCTACACCTTC. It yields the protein CASSQGGINCGYTF.